This T cell receptor beta chain is drawn from a study of blood T cells in healthy people across ages. Broader study findings: Bulk PBMC profiling left naive and antigen-experienced comparisons inconclusive.

Using a J-beta primer mix together with a sample-barcoded 5' primer, a second PCR was run for roughly 6 to 11 cycles. TCRdb passed the 5' RACE reads through MiXCR, listing each CDR3 protein once. The sample includes over a million distinct CDR3 sequences, 59% of them seen just once. V was trimmed by 2 bases and J by 3 bases, leaving 5 bases between them. The CDR3 totals 12 residues. Germline-derived CDR1 and CDR2 are LNHNV and YYDKDF (reference sequence). A note on this clonotype: Its antigen is as yet unknown.

The receptor was derived from a man aged 18 to 29 in good health. V is TRBV15 and J is TRBJ2-7; D call uncertain. Source material: blood. The CDR3 region has the DNA TGTGCCACCAGCAGACACAGCTACGAGCAGTACTTC. It codes for CATSRHSYEQYF.